Sequencing of this TCR beta chain was carried out in a study of shared clonotypes between healthy human individuals. Each sample came from a Caucasian adult donor living in Nashville, Tennessee. TCRdb's table, derived via immunoSEQ multiplex PCR, lists solely in-frame clones and lacks some. The profile shows fewer than 3 million clones, 85% to 95% of them singletons. The sequence was obtained from a man younger than 35 in good health. Some clones in this sample may be carry-over from other donors' samples. The sample consisted of naive CD4+ T cells from PBMCs. Subset given: CD45RA+ positively selected.

The chain's CDR3 is CASSQRQGLNEKLFF. The CDR3 DNA is TGTGCCAGCAGCCAAAGACAGGGATTAAATGAAAAACTGTTTTTT. The genes are TRBV7-2 and TRBJ1-4, with 7 bases fitting TRBD1. V was clipped by 5 bases and J by 5 bases; unmatched bases: 8. CDR1 SGHTA and CDR2 FQGNSA come from the germline V gene. The CDR3 is made up of 15 amino acids. The full variable domain, rest sourced from reference TRBV7-2 and TRBJ1-4, is GAGVSQSPSNKVTEKGKDVELRCDPISGHTALYWYRQSLGQGLEFLIYFQGNSAPDKSGLPSDRFSAERTGGSVSTLTIQRTQQEDSAVYLCASSQRQGLNEKLFFGSGTQLSVL.